This T cell receptor (beta chain) was sequenced in a study of human T cells and chemical hapten exposure. For the study at large: On the upper back, patch tests were applied with 0.01% DPC and read at 6 days.

Time point meaning: pre-sensitization, week 0. Treatment meaning: therapeutic diphenylcyclopropenone sensitization with weekly scalp DPC. In the case of this clonotype: Its antigen is not known.

The study used a library that attached unique molecular identifiers to individual cDNA molecules. TCRdb redid the calling of the RACE reads with MiXCR, one entry per CDR3 protein. The sample lists fewer than 300,000 distinct CDR3 sequences; 7.5% to 9% were seen once. General study points: DPC sensitization did not alter TCRs above 1 in 1000 frequency. PT1 expanded TCR counts and patch test score were linked, and their correlation was positive.

This CDR3 comprises 17 residues. From germline, CDR1 is SGHTA and CDR2 FQGNSA. Losses at the gene ends were 6 bases for V and 7 bases for J; bases not matched to a gene: 14. This sequence originates from a woman aged 40 to 49 with alopecia areata. Some clones in this sample may be carry-over from other donors' samples. Sequences were derived from whole blood, sampled in connection with sensitization to the hapten diphenylcyclopropenone (DPC). The genes are TRBV7-2 and TRBJ2-1; 11 bases match TRBD2. The CDR3: CASRLLLAGEKLNEQFF. CDR3 coding DNA: TGTGCCAGCAGGCTCCTACTAGCGGGAGAAAAGTTGAATGAGCAGTTCTTC.